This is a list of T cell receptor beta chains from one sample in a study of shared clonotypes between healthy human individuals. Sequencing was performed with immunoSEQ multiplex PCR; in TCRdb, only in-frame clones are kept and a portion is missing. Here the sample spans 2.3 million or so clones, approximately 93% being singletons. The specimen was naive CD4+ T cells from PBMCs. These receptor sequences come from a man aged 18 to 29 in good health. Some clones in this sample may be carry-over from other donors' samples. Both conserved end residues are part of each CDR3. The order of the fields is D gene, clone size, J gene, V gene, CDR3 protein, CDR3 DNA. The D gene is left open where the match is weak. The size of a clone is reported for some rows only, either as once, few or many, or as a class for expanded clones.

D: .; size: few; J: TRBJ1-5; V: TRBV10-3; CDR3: CAISEFSGDQPQHF; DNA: TGTGCCATCAGTGAGTTTTCAGGAGATCAGCCCCAGCATTTT
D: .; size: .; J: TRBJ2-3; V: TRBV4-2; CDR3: CASSQDRGPGTDTQYF; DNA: TGTGCCAGCAGCCAAGACCGGGGACCCGGCACAGATACGCAGTATTTT
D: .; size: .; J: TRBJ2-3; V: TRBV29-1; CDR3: CSVTRILATDTQYF; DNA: TGCAGCGTTACAAGGATTCTAGCAACAGATACGCAGTATTTT
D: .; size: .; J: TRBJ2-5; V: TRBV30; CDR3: CAWSLQETQYF; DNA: TGTGCCTGGAGCCTACAAGAGACCCAGTACTTC
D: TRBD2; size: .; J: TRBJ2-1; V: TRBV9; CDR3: CASSVSGRGYNEQFF; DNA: TGTGCCAGCAGCGTTAGCGGGAGGGGTTACAATGAGCAGTTCTTC
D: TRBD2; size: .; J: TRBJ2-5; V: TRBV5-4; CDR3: CASSAQPGRVRETQYF; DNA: TGTGCCAGCAGCGCCCAGCCCGGGAGGGTACGAGAGACCCAGTACTTC
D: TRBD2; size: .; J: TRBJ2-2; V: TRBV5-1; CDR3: CASSLGLAGGFGELFF; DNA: TGCGCCAGCAGCTTGGGGTTAGCGGGAGGATTCGGGGAGCTGTTTTTT
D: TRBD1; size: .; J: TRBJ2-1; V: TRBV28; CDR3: CASRTGTGLNEQFF; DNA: TGTGCCAGCCGGACCGGGACAGGGTTGAATGAGCAGTTCTTC
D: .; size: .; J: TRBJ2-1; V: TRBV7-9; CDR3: CASSPRGSGGNEQFF; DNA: TGTGCCAGCAGCCCCAGGGGTTCTGGGGGCAATGAGCAGTTCTTC
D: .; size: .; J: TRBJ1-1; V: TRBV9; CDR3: CASSPDPGMNTEAFF; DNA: TGTGCCAGCAGCCCTGACCCAGGGATGAACACTGAAGCTTTCTTT
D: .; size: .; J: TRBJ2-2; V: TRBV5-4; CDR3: CASSSGTVGTGELFF; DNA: TGTGCCAGCAGCTCCGGGACGGTGGGCACCGGGGAGCTGTTTTTT
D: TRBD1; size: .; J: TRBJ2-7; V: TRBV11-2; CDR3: CASSLDRDYEQYF; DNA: TGTGCCAGCAGCCTGGACAGGGATTACGAGCAGTACTTC
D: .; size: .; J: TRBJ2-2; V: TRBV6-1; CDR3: CASSEWTENTGELFF; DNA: TGTGCCAGCAGTGAATGGACTGAGAACACCGGGGAGCTGTTTTTT
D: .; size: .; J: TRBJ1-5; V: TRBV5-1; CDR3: CASSLVAGQEPQHF; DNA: TGCGCCAGCAGCTTGGTGGCGGGTCAGGAGCCCCAGCATTTT
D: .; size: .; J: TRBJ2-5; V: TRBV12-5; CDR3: CASGLVESETQYF; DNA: TGTGCTAGTGGTTTGGTAGAATCGGAGACCCAGTACTTC
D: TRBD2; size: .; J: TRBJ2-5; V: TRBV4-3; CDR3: CASSQDLAGRDHSPVPWETQYF; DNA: TGCGCCAGCAGCCAAGATTTGGCAGGGAGGGATCACTCCCCTGTCCCGTGGGAGACCCAGTACTTC
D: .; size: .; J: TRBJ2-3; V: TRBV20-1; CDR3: CSARSTDTQYF; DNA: TGCAGTGCTAGAAGCACAGATACGCAGTATTTT
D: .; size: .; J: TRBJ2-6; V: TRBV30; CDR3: CAWIPIDRSGANVLTF; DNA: TGTGCCTGGATCCCGATCGACAGGTCCGGGGCCAACGTCCTGACTTTC
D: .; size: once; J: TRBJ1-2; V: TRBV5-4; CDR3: CASSFLPGQYYGYTF; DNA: TGTGCCAGCAGCTTTCTGCCGGGGCAATACTATGGCTACACCTTC
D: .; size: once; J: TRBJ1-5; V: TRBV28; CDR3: CASTVPGKGGQPQHF; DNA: TGTGCCAGCACCGTACCGGGGAAGGGAGGCCAGCCCCAGCATTTT
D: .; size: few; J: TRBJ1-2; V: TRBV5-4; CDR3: CASSLFGRYGYTF; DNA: TGTGCCAGCAGCTTGTTCGGAAGGTATGGCTACACCTTC
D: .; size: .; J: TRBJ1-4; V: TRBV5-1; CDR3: CASSYGTANEKLFF; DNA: TGCGCCAGCAGCTACGGGACGGCGAATGAAAAACTGTTTTTT
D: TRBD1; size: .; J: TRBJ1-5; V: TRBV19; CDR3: CASSAGLPGGGNQPQHF; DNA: TGTGCCAGTAGTGCGGGGCTCCCAGGGGGGGGCAATCAGCCCCAGCATTTT
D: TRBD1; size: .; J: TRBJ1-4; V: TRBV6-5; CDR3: CASSAGTANEKLFF; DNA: TGTGCCAGCAGCGCCGGGACAGCCAATGAAAAACTGTTTTTT
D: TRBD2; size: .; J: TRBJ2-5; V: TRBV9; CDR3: CASSVGNSGGRETQYF; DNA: TGTGCCAGCAGCGTAGGAAATAGCGGGGGCAGGGAGACCCAGTACTTC
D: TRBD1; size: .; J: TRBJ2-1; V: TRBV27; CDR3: CASSPIGTVRREQFF; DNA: TGTGCCAGCAGTCCAATCGGGACAGTGAGAAGGGAGCAGTTCTTC
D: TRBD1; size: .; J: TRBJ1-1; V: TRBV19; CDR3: CASSTPDRGDTEAFF; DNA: TGTGCCAGTAGTACCCCGGACAGGGGGGACACTGAAGCTTTCTTT
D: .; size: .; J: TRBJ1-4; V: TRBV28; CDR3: CASMGGAREKLFF; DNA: TGTGCCAGCATGGGGGGGGCGAGAGAAAAACTGTTTTTT
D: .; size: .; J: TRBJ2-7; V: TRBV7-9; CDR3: CASSGLTDEQYF; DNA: TGTGCCAGCAGCGGGCTCACTGACGAGCAGTACTTC
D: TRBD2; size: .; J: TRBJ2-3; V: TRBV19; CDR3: CASGLADTDTQYF; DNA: TGTGCCAGTGGACTAGCGGACACAGATACGCAGTATTTT
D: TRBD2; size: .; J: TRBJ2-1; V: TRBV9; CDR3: CASSVRTSGYNEQFF; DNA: TGTGCCAGCAGCGTAAGGACTAGCGGATACAATGAGCAGTTCTTC
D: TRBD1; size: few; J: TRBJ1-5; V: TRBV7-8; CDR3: CASSLGTGIQPQHF; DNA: TGTGCCAGCAGCCTCGGGACAGGGATCCAGCCCCAGCATTTT
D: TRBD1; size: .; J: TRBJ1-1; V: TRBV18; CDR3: CASSPTIGQGGRAFF; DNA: TGTGCCAGCTCACCTACCATCGGACAGGGAGGCCGGGCTTTCTTT
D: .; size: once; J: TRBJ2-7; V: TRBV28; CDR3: CASTQGGPYEQYF; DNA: TGTGCCAGCACCCAGGGGGGTCCCTACGAGCAGTACTTC
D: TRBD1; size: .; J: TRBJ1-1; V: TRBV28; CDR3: CASSSPGGNTEAFF; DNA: TGTGCCAGCAGTTCTCCAGGGGGCAACACTGAAGCTTTCTTT
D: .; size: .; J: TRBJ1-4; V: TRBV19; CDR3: CASSIRSTRSEKLFF; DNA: TGTGCCAGTAGTATCCGTTCCACTCGGAGTGAAAAACTGTTTTTT
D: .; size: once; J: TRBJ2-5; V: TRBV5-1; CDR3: CASSLIPNIGETQYF; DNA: TGCGCCAGCAGCTTGATCCCCAACATAGGGGAGACCCAGTACTTC
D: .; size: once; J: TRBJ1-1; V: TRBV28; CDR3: CASSLAGNAFF; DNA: TGTGCCAGCAGTTTGGCGGGGAATGCTTTCTTT
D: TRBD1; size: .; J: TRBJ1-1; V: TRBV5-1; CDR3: CASSPTDRGRTEAFF; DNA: TGCGCCAGCAGCCCGACGGACAGGGGGCGAACTGAAGCTTTCTTT
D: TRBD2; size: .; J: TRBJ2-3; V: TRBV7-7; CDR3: CASSPGGGRAPDTQYF; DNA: TGTGCCAGCAGCCCCGGTGGAGGGAGGGCCCCAGATACGCAGTATTTT
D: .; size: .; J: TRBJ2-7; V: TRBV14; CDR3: CASSRQSRYEQYF; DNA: TGTGCCAGCAGCCGACAGAGCCGCTACGAGCAGTACTTC
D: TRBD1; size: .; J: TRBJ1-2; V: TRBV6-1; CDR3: CASRTGNYGYTF; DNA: TGTGCCAGCAGGACAGGGAACTATGGCTACACCTTC
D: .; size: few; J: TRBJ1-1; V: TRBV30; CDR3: CAWSVQGWNTEAFF; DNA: TGTGCCTGGAGTGTACAGGGTTGGAACACTGAAGCTTTCTTT
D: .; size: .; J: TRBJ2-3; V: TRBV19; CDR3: CASSIRRSGYTDTQYF; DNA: TGTGCCAGTAGTATAAGGAGGTCCGGATACACAGATACGCAGTATTTT
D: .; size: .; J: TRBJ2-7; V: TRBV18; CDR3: CASSLRDPHLSYEQYF; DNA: TGTGCCAGCTCACTACGGGATCCTCACCTCTCCTACGAGCAGTACTTC
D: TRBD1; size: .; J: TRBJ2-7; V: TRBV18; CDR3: CASSPWDRTYEQYF; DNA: TGTGCCAGCTCACCATGGGACAGGACCTACGAGCAGTACTTC
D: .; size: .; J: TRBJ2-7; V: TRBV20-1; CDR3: CSAGFEQYF; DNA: TGCAGTGCCGGCTTCGAGCAGTACTTC
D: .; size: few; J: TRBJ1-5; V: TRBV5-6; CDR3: CASSPGQPQHF; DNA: TGTGCCAGCAGCCCCGGTCAGCCCCAGCATTTT
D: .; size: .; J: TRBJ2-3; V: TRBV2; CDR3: CASRQGDTQYF; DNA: TGTGCCAGCCGACAAGGGGATACGCAGTATTTT
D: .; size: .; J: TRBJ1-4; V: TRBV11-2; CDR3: CASSLGPTGWLDEKLFF; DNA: TGTGCCAGCAGCTTAGGGCCCACAGGGTGGTTAGATGAAAAACTGTTTTTT